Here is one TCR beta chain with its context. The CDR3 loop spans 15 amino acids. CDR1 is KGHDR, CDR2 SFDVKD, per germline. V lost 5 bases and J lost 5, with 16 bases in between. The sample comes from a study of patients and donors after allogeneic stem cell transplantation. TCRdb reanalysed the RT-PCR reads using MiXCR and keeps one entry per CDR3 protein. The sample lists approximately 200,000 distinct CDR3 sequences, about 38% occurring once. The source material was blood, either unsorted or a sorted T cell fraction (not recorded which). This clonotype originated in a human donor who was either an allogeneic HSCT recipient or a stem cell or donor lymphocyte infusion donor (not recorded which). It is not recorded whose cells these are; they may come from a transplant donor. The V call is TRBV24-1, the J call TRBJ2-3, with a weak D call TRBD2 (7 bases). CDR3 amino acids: CATSVWGGSVDTQYF. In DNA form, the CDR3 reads TGTGCCACCAGTGTTTGGGGGGGCTCGGTAGATACGCAGTATTTT.